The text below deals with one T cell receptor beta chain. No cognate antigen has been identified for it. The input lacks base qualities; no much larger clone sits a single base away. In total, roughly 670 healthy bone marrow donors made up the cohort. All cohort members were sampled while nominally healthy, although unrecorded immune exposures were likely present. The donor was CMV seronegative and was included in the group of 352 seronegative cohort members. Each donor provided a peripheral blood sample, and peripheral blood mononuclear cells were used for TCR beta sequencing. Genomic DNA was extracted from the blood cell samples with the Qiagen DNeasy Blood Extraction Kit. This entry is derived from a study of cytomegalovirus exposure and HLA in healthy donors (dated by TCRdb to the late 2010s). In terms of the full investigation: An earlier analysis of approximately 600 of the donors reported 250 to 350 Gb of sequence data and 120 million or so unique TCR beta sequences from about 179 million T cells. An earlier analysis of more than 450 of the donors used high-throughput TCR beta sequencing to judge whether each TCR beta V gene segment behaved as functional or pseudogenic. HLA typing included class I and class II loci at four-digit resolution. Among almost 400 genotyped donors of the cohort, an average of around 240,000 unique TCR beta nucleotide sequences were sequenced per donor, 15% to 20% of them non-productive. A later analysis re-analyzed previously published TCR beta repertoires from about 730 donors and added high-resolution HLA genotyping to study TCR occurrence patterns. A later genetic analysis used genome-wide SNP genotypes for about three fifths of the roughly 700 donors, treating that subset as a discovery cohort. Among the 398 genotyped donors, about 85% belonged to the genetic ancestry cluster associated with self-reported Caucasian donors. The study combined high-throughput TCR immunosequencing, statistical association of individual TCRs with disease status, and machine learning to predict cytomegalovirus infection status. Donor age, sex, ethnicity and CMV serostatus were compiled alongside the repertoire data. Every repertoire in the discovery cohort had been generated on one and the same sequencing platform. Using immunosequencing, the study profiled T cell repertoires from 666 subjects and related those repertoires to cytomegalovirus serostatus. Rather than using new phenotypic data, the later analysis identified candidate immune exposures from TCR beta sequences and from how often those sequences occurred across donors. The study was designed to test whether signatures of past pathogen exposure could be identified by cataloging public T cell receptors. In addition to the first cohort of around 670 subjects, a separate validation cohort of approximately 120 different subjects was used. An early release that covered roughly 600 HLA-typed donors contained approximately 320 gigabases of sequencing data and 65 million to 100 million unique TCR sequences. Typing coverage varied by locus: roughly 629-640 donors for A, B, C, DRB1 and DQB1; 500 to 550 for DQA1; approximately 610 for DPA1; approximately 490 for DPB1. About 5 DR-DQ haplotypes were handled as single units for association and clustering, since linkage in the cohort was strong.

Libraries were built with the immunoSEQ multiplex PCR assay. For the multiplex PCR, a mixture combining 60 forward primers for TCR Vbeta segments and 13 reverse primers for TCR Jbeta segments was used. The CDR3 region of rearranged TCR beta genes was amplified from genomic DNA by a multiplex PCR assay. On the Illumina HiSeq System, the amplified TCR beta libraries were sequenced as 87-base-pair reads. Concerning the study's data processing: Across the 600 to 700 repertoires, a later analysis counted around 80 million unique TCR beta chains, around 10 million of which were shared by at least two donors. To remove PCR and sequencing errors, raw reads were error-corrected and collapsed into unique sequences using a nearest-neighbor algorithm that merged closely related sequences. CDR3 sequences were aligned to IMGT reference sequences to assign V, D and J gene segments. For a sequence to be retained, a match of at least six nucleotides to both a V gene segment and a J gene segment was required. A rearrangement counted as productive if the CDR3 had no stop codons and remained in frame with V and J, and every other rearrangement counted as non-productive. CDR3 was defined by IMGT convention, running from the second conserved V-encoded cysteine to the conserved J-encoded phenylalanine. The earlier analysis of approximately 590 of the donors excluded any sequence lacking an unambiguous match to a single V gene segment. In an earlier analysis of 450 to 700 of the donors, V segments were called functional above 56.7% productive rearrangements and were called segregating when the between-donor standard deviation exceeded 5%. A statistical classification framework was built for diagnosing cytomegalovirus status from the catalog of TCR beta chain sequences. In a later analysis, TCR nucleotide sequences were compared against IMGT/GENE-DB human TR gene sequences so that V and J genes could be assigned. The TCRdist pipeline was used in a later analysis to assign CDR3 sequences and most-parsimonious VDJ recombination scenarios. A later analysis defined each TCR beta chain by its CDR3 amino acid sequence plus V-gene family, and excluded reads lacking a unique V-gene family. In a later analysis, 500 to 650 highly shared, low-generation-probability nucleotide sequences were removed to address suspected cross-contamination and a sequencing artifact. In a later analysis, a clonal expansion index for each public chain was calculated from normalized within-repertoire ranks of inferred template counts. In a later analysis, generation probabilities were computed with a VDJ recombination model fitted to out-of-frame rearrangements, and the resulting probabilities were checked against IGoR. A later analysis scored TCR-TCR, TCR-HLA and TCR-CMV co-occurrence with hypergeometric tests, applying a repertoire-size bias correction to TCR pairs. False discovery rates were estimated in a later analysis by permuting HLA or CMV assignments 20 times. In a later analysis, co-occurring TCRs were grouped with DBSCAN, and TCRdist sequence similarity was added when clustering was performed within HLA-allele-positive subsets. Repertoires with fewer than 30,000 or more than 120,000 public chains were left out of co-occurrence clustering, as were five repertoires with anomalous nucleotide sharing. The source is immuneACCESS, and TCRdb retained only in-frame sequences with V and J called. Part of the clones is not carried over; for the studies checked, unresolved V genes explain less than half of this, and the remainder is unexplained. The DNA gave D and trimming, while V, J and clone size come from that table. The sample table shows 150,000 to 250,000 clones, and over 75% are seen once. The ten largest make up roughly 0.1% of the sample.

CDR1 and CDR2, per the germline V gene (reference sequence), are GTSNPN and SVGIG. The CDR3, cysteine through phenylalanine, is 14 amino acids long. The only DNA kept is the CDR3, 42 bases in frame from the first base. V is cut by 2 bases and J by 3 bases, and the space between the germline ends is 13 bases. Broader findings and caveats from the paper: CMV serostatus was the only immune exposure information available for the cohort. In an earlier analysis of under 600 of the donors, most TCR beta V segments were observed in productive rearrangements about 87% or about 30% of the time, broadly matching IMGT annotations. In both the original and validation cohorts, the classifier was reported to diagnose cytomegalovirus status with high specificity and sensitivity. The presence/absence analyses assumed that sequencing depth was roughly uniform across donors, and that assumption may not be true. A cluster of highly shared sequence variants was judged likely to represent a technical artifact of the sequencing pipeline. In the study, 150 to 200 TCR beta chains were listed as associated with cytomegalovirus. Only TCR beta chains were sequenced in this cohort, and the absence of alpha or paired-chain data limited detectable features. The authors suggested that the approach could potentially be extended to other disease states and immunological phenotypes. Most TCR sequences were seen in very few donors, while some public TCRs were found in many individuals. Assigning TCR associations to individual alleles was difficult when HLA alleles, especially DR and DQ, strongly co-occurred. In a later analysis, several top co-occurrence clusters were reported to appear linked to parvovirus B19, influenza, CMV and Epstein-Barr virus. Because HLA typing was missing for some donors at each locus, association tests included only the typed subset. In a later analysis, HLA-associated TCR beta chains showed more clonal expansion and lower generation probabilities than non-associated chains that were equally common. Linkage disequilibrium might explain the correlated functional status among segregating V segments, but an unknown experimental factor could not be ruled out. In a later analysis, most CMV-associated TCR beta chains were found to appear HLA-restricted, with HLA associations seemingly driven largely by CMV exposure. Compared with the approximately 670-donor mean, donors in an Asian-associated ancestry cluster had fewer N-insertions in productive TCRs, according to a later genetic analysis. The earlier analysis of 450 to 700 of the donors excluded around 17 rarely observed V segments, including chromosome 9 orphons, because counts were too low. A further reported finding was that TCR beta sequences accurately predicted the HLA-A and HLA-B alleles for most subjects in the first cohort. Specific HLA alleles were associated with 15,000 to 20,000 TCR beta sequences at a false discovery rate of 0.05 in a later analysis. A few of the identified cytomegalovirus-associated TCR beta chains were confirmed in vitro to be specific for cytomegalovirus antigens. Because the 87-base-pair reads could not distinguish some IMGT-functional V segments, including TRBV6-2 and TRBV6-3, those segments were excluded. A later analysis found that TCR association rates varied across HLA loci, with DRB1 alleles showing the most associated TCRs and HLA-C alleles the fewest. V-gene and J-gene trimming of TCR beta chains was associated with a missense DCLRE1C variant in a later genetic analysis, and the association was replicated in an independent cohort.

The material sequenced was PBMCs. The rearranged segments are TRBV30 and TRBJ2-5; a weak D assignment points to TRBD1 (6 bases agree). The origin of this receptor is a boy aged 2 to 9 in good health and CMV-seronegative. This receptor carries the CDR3 CAWSKVTGKETQYF. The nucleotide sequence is TGTGCCTGGAGTAAAGTGACAGGAAAAGAGACCCAGTACTTC.